These 10 T cell receptor beta chains originate from one sample sequenced in a study of T cell changes during pregnancy in multiple sclerosis. Profiling relied on immunoSEQ multiplex PCR, and the TCRdb table lists in-frame clones only, not all of them. This sample carries about 32,000 clones, roughly 91% of them seen once, and the ten largest clones take about 3.9%. The sample consisted of CD8+ T cells from peripheral blood mononuclear cells, taken in the second trimester of pregnancy. The receptors were sampled from a female donor in good health, enrolled as a control in a pregnancy study.

CDR3 bases: TGTGCCAGCAGTGCGTCGGGGGGGCCAGATACGCAGTATTTT. As protein: CASSASGGPDTQYF. The chain uses TRBV6-4 and TRBJ2-3; the match to TRBD2 covers 8 bases. The CDR3 has 14 amino acids. In germline, CDR1 is MRHNA, CDR2 SNTAGT. After removal of 4 bases from V and 4 bases from J, the junction contained 4 bases not matched to a gene.

The chain carries TRBV5-1 and TRBJ2-7, with TRBD2 matching over 14 bases. Germline CDR1 is SGHRS and CDR2 is YFSETQ. This CDR3 spans 18 amino acids. The ends lost 1 base at V and 3 bases at J; junction bases unmatched: 9. CDR3 sequence reads: CASSLTGLAGGSGYEQYF. CDR3 nucleotide sequence: TGCGCCAGCAGCTTGACTGGACTAGCGGGGGGATCGGGCTACGAGCAGTACTTC.

V is TRBV30 and J is TRBJ1-6, with 8 bases identical to TRBD1. Trimming cost V 3 bases and J 10 bases; bases outside gene matches: 8. CDR3 length equals 14 residues. Germline V gene lookup returns CDR1 GTSNPN and CDR2 SVGIG (reference sequence). Written as DNA, the CDR3 is TGTGCCTGGAGGGATGGGACAGGAGGGTCACCCCTCCACTTT. Amino acid sequence: CAWRDGTGGSPLHF.

This clone was counted a single time. Other DNA variants within this sample encode the same CDR3. The rearrangement links TRBV6-5 to TRBJ1-1, with 8 positions matching TRBD1. CDR1 and CDR2 from the germline V gene are MNHEY and SVGAGI. The V and J ends lost 2 bases and 4 bases, in that order; junction bases with no gene match: 6. The CDR3 has 15 amino acids. CDR3 DNA: TGTGCCAGCAGTTACACCGGACAGGGCGGCACTGAAGCTTTCTTT. Translated: CASSYTGQGGTEAFF.

This chain joins TRBV30 and TRBJ2-3; D is perhaps TRBD2 (5 bases). The CDR3 length is 14 residues. CDR1 is GTSNPN and CDR2 is SVGIG in the germline V gene (reference sequence). The germline V and J ends were trimmed by 0 bases and 2 bases, with 9 bases remaining between them. CDR3: CAWSVLGATDTQYF. DNA of the CDR3: TGTGCCTGGAGTGTACTGGGAGCCACAGATACGCAGTATTTT.

The chain recombines TRBV5-4 with TRBJ1-1; a weak D match, TRBD1 (5 bases). CDR1 and CDR2 from the germline V gene are SGHNT and YYREEE (reference sequence). The CDR3 runs 12 residues. Trimming took off 0 bases at V and 6 bases at J, with 6 bases between the two ends. CDR3 in amino acids: CASSLEGAEAFF. The CDR3 DNA follows: TGTGCCAGCAGCTTGGAAGGGGCTGAAGCTTTCTTT.

The chain employs TRBV9 and TRBJ2-7; possibly TRBD2 for D (6 bases). The CDR3 consists of 15 residues. Germline lookup yields CDR1 SGDLS and CDR2 YYNGEE. Trimming shortened V by 9 bases and J by 0 bases, and 19 bases separated the two germline ends. For the CDR3, the DNA is TGTGCCACCTCCTCGGGAGACAGTAGCTCCTACGAGCAGTACTTC. Protein: CATSSGDSSSYEQYF.

The rearrangement links TRBV6-1 to TRBJ1-2; no reliable D call. The CDR3 is made up of 18 amino acids. Deletions cut 0 bases from V and 4 bases from J, with 21 bases between. The V gene's germline CDR1 is MNHNS and CDR2 SASEGT. The CDR3 spells CASSEAPGSRISGYGYTF. The CDR3 DNA reads as TGTGCCAGCAGTGAAGCCCCGGGGAGCCGAATAAGTGGCTATGGCTACACCTTC.

As concerns this clone: A junction end diverges from the germline sequence, so it may reflect a read error. This chain joins TRBV13 and TRBJ1-1; weak D call: TRBD1 (5 bases). CDR1 and CDR2 (germline): PRHDT, FYEKMQ (reference sequence). The CDR3 is 18 residues long. CDR3 protein: CAGSLLLSGEGPNTEAFF. CDR3 nucleotides: TGTGCCGGCAGCTTACTCCTTTCGGGGGAGGGCCCGAACACTGAAGCTTTCTTT.

J is TRBJ2-5 and V is TRBV9; maybe TRBD2 (7 bases). Per germline, CDR1 SGDLS and CDR2 YYNGEE. There are 16 residues in the CDR3. V was pared by 0 bases and J by 1 base, with 13 bases between. CDR3 nucleotides: TGTGCCAGCAGCGTAGATGTACGGGGGGCCCAAGAGACCCAGTACTTC. Protein sequence: CASSVDVRGAQETQYF.